The present entry profiles one T cell receptor (beta chain) with its context. What it recognizes is unknown. At one of its ends the junction is not consistent with the germline gene, which may arise from a read error. This record belongs to a study of cytomegalovirus exposure and HLA in healthy donors. Notes on the study in general: A list of 150 or so TCR beta chains associated with cytomegalovirus was given. A later analysis showed that HLA-associated TCR beta chains had undergone more clonal expansion than equally common others.

The PCR ran on 60 Vbeta and 13 Jbeta primers. Methods used by the authors: A later analysis counted around 74 million unique TCR beta chains, some 11 million shared. The repertoire was sequenced with immunoSEQ multiplex PCR; TCRdb's copy has only in-frame clones and lacks some. For V, J and clone size, that table is used; D and trimming come from the DNA. The repertoire has about 89,000 clones, under 85% of them found once; the top ten carry 1.3% to 1.5%. The sequenced sample was PBMCs. This clonotype originated in a male donor in good health and CMV-seronegative.

CDR3 nucleotide sequence: TGTGCCAGCCGGGACAGAGGTGACTTT. It codes for CASRDRGDF. This chain connects TRBV14 to TRBJ1-1; 7 bases match TRBD1. Germline CDR1 reads SGHDN; CDR2 reads FVKESK. The CDR3 consists of 9 residues.